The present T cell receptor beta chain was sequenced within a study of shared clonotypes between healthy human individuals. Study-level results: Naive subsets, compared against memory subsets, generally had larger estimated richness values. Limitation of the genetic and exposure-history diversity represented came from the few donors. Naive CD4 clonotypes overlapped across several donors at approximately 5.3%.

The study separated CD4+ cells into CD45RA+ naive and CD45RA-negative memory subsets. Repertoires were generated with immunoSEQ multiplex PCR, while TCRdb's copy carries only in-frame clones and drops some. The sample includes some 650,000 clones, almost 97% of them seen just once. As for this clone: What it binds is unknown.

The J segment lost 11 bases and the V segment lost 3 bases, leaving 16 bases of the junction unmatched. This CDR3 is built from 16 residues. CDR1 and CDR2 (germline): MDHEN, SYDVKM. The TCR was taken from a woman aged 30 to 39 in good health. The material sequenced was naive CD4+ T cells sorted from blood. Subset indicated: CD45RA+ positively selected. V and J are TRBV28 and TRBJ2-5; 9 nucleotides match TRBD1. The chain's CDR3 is CASSLGGRTGDLGQYF. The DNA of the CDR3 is TGTGCCAGCAGTTTGGGGGGTAGGACAGGGGATCTGGGTCAGTACTTC.